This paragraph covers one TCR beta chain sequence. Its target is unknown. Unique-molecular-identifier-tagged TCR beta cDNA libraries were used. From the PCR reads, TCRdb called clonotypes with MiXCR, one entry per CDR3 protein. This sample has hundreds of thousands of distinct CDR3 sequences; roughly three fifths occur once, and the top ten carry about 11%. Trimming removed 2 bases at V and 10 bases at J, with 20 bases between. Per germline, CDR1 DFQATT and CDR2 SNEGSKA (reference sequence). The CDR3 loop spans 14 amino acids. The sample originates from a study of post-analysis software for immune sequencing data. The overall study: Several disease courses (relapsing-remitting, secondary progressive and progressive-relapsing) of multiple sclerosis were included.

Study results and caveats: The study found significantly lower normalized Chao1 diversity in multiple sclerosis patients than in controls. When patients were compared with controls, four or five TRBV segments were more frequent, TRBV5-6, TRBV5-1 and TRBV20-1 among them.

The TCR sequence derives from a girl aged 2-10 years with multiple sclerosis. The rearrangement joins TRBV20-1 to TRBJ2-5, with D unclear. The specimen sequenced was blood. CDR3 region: CSARWWTASRDQYF. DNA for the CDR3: TGCAGTGCTAGATGGTGGACGGCCAGTAGGGACCAGTACTTC.